These T cell receptor beta chains were read from a single sample in a study of blood T cell repertoires in COVID-19. The method was immunoSEQ multiplex PCR; TCRdb's version includes in-frame clones alone and lacks a portion of them. The profile shows 130,000 or so clones, 75% to 90% of them singletons. The sequencing sample was made of peripheral blood. The origin of the receptors is a middle-aged man with active or convalescent COVID-19. Each CDR3 is given without its conserved first and last residue.

j_gene: TRBJ2-1; v_gene: TRBV7-2; CDR3aa: ASSSGLAGVAWQQF
j_gene: TRBJ2-2; v_gene: TRBV4-3; CDR3aa: ASSQKTRRNTGELF
j_gene: TRBJ1-6; v_gene: TRBV6-5; CDR3aa: ASSGGSYNSPLH
j_gene: TRBJ1-3; v_gene: TRBV19; CDR3aa: ASTGFGGNTIY
j_gene: TRBJ2-7; v_gene: TRBV9; CDR3aa: ASSVEAGGSYEQY
j_gene: TRBJ2-7; v_gene: TRBV7-2; CDR3aa: ASSSGLAGGQGPYEQY
j_gene: TRBJ2-1; v_gene: TRBV6-5; CDR3aa: ASRTGTGAYNEQF
j_gene: TRBJ2-3; v_gene: TRBV4-3; CDR3aa: ASSQRGTGDPDTQY
j_gene: TRBJ2-1; v_gene: TRBV19; CDR3aa: ASRLADYSYNEQF
j_gene: TRBJ2-7; v_gene: TRBV3-1/TRBV3-2; CDR3aa: ASSQDSLGVREQY
j_gene: TRBJ1-1; v_gene: TRBV18; CDR3aa: ASSPRERALGTEAF
j_gene: TRBJ2-5; v_gene: TRBV7-2; CDR3aa: ASGLLGYPTQY
j_gene: TRBJ2-7; v_gene: TRBV5-1; CDR3aa: ASTGGGEQY
j_gene: TRBJ1-2; v_gene: TRBV24-1; CDR3aa: ATSDSRDSFPSLANYGYT
j_gene: TRBJ2-1; v_gene: TRBV30; CDR3aa: AWSVASGIYNEQF
j_gene: TRBJ2-3; v_gene: TRBV7-2; CDR3aa: ASSPGQGSDTQY